Listed here is a single TCR beta chain. The antigen remains undetermined. Germline V gene sequence: CDR1 SGHRS, CDR2 YFSETQ. This CDR3 is built from 16 residues. The data derive from a study of monozygotic twins with inflammatory bowel disease. Study-level results: IBD patients had lower TCRbeta diversity (inverse Simpson) than healthy co-twins. No repertoire similarity difference was seen between concordant and discordant twins; power was possibly limited. Healthy twins shared more clonotypes with others than IBD patients, most markedly active ones.

With about 17 and 10 cycles respectively, two nested PCRs were carried out on TCRalpha and TCRbeta cDNA. After re-calling the 5' RACE reads, TCRdb lists one entry per CDR3 protein, DNA absent. This listing includes roughly 150,000 distinct CDR3 sequences. The TCR was taken from a human donor with ulcerative colitis or Crohn's disease, or a healthy co-twin of an affected twin (not recorded which). The chain employs TRBV5-1 and TRBJ2-1; without DNA, the TCRdb call of TRBD2 cannot be checked. Sequencing input: blood. The chain's CDR3 is CASSLGAGGPGYEQFF.